This TCR beta chain was found in a study of CD4 T cells in relation to SARS-CoV-2 and coronaviruses (dated by TCRdb to the early 2020s). For the study in its entirety: In the ViraFEST assay, PBMCs were cultured with antigen for 9 to 10 days, after which TCR beta CDR3s were sequenced to identify antigen-specific clonal expansions. The study assessed, at the TCR clonotype level, memory CD4+ T cell crossreactivity between SARS-CoV-2 and common cold coronavirus spike proteins. Using patient-derived lymphoblastoid cell lines, the shared crossreactive spike epitopes were mapped to their HLA restriction. The Adaptive Biotechnologies TCR-sequencing kit was used to sequence samples from three pre-COVID donors and the naive versus memory experiments, while other data came from Illumina-based sequencing. The full convalescent cohort of around 12 patients had a median age of around 36 years, ranging from roughly 20 to 72 years. A different, Illumina-based TCR-beta assay was used to sequence expansion assays from other donors in the study. The approximately twelve convalescent patients included 8 males and 4 females; two subjects were Hispanic. The investigation overall reported the following: Crossreactivity analysis was centred on spike protein, so crossreactivity against other viral proteins was not assessed. The study was limited by small numbers of patients and tested TCRs. Naive versus memory sequencing indicated the assay detects memory recall responses rather than primary responses primed during culture. Crossreactive clones showed significantly weaker SARS-CoV-2-driven expansion than monoreactive clones, consistent with antigenic imprinting. About 65% of donors had memory CD4+ clonotypes that crossrecognized SARS-CoV-2 and at least one common cold coronavirus spike. Pre-pandemic and post-infection samples were not both contributed by any donor, so tracing of the source of pre-existing responses was limited.

CEF-cultured naive and memory CD4+ T cell DNA received survey-level immunoSEQ TCR-beta sequencing. On the authors' methods: During preprocessing, nonproductive sequences were removed, along with CDR3s that did not begin with C, did not end with F or W, or were shorter than 7 amino acids. The MANAFEST web app was used to call antigen-specific clonotypes on the basis of expansion compared with the reference and with other culture wells. A clone was considered positive if significant expansion relative to the reference culture was observed in 2 of 3 replicate wells at an FDR below 0.05. Positive clones also required significant expansion versus all other tandem wells and an odds ratio above 5. Cultured and uncultured naive and memory CD4+ repertoires were searched for previously identified spike- and CEF-reactive CDR3s. Pairwise Levenshtein distance, computed with the stringdist R package after three terminal residues were trimmed from each end, was used as the measure of CDR3 homology. In its TCRdb copy, this immuneACCESS table keeps in-frame sequences only and misses some clones. Where compared with another copy, unresolved V genes explain less than half of these, and the others have no known cause. Clone size and the V and J calls come from that table; the DNA yielded D and trimming. The sample has tens of thousands of clones on record, approximately 87% of them singletons. The ten largest clones capture less than 1.5% of the sample.

Naive and memory CD4+ T cells were separated from cryopreserved PBMCs by CD4 enrichment followed by EasySep naive CD4+ T cell enrichment. For around 9 days, roughly 100,000 sorted naive or memory CD4+ T cells were cultured together with CEF peptides and T cell-depleted PBMCs at a 1:1 ratio. In general, triplicate replicate wells were used for every peptide culture condition. Ficoll-Paque PLUS gradient centrifugation was used to isolate PBMCs from leukapheresis product or whole blood. PBMCs were either cryopreserved at -140 degrees C or used fresh in the expansion assay. The QIAamp Micro DNA Kit was used to extract genomic DNA from the CD4+ T cells. Regarding this clone: Its antigen is currently not known. Base qualities are not at hand, and no much larger clone is one base apart.

There are 14 amino acids in the CDR3, from cysteine to phenylalanine inclusive. The sequence is cut down to CDR3 DNA, 42 bases in frame from base 1. Per the germline V gene, SGHRS is the CDR1 and YFSETQ is the CDR2. V drops 1 base and J drops 4 bases, leaving 10 bases in between. The sequencing input was naive CD4+ T cells from PBMCs, cultured in vitro. Per the publication, the cell subset or site label means: naive CD4+ T cells isolated by negative enrichment. This TCR came from an adult with COVID-19. The sequence links TRBV5-1 to TRBJ2-3; no D gene is confidently identified. This receptor has the CDR3 CASSLLVSPDTQYF. The DNA reads TGCGCCAGCAGCTTGCTAGTGAGCCCAGATACGCAGTATTTT.